This record looks at one T cell receptor beta chain sequence and its context. Its antigen is still unknown. Germline assignment: CDR1 LGHNA and CDR2 YSLEER. V shed 4 bases and J shed 0 bases, with 15 bases lying between them. The CDR3 length is 17 residues. Indicated treatment: around 19 received Ad26.COV2.S at low or high dose, single or two shots; 5 received placebo; per-sample allocation not given. Sampling occurred on day 63 after the first vaccine or placebo injection. The administered vaccine (an Ad26 vector) expressed Wuhan-strain SARS-CoV-2 spike. Some clones are missing from TCRdb's copy, which holds only in-frame ones; the method was immunoSEQ multiplex PCR. The sample consists of over 400,000 clones, around 93% of them appearing once. This entry belongs to a study of Ad26.COV2.S vaccination and SARS-CoV-2 variants. Study-level findings and limits: Reported post-vaccination CD8+ and CD4+ T cell responses to spike showed substantial breadth. Quantification of TCR breadth and depth may have yielded underestimates of total T cell responses.

The source was peripheral blood, collected in a trial of Ad26.COV2.S vaccine versus placebo. This TCR was recovered from a person aged 18-65 years who received the Ad26.COV2.S COVID-19 vaccine or a placebo. This chain connects TRBV4-3 to TRBJ1-4, with D hard to call. CDR3 nucleotides: TGCGCCAGCAGCCCCTCCGCGAAGGTTGCAACTAATGAAAAACTGTTTTTT. Encoded protein: CASSPSAKVATNEKLFF.